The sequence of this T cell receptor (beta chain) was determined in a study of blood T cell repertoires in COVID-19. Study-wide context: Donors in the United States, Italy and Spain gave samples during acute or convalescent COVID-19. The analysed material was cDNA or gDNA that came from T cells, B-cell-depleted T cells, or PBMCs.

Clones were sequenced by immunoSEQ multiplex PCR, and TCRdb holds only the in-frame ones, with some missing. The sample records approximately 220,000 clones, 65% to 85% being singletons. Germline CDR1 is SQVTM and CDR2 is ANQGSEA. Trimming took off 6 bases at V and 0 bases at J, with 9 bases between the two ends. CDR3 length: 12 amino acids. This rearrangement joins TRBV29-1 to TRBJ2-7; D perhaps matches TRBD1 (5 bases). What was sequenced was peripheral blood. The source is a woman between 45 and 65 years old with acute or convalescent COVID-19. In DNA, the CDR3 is TGCAGCGTCACGGACAACTCCTACGAGCAGTACTTC. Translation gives CSVTDNSYEQYF.